Each of the 10 T cell receptor beta chains below was sequenced from the same sample in a study of blood T cell repertoires in COVID-19. Some clones are missing from TCRdb's copy, which holds only in-frame ones; the method was immunoSEQ multiplex PCR. The sample contains over 60,000 clones, about 77% of which appear only once. The specimen sequenced was peripheral blood. These receptors were obtained from a man at least 80 years old with active or convalescent COVID-19.

The V gene is TRBV5-6, the J gene TRBJ1-2; TRBD1 agrees at 7 bases. The J segment lost 5 bases and the V segment lost 0 bases, leaving 4 bases of the junction unmatched. The V gene's germline CDR1 is SGHDT and CDR2 YYEEEE. CDR3 length: 14 residues. The CDR3 reads CASSLERGQYGYTF. DNA of the CDR3: TGTGCCAGCAGCTTGGAAAGGGGGCAGTATGGCTACACCTTC. The whole variable domain, remainder taken from reference TRBV5-6 and TRBJ1-2, is DAGVTQSPTHLIKTRGQQVTLRCSPKSGHDTVSWYQQALGQGPQFIFQYYEEEERQRGNFPDRFSGHQFPNYSSELNVNALLLGDSALYLCASSLERGQYGYTFGSGTRLTVV.

This clone was counted once. This chain joins TRBV3-1 (or the pseudogene TRBV3-2) and TRBJ1-4; D not certain. The CDR3 has 14 residues. Germline CDR1 reads LGHDT; CDR2 reads YNNKEL (reference sequence). The germline V and J ends were trimmed by 1 base and 8 bases, with 11 bases remaining between them. For the CDR3, the DNA is TGTGCCAGCAGCCAAGTCAGCAGAGGGGAAAAACTGTTTTTT. The encoded protein is CASSQVSRGEKLFF.

The chain carries TRBV10-3 and TRBJ1-6, with D tentatively TRBD1 (6 bases). Germline loops: CDR1 ENHRY, CDR2 SYGVKD. This CDR3 has 15 residues. V lost 6 bases, J lost 10 bases, and 19 bases lay in between. Here the CDR3 DNA reads TGTGCCATCAGACCGAACAGGGAACTTGTCTCACCCCTCCACTTT. Amino acids: CAIRPNRELVSPLHF.

The chain couples TRBV3-1 (or the pseudogene TRBV3-2) to TRBJ2-1, with 13 positions matching TRBD2. CDR1 is LGHDT, CDR2 YNNKEL, per germline (reference sequence). The CDR3 is 15 amino acids. J was trimmed by 9 bases and V by 0 bases; bases with no gene match: 2. The CDR3 coding sequence is TGTGCCAGCAGCCAAGAATGGACTAGCGGGAGTGAGCAGTTCTTC. Translated, it gives CASSQEWTSGSEQFF.

The V and J genes are TRBV4-2 and TRBJ2-1; 12 bases align to TRBD2. In germline, CDR1 is LGHNA, CDR2 YNFKEQ. The junction had 12 bases not matched to a gene; V was cut back by 3 bases and J by 0 bases. The CDR3 contains 20 residues. The DNA of the CDR3 is TGTGCCAGCAGCCAGACCCCGGGACTAGCGGGCACAGGCTCCTACAATGAGCAGTTCTTC. As protein: CASSQTPGLAGTGSYNEQFF.

The genes are TRBV28 and TRBJ1-4, with TRBD1 as a possible D gene (6 bases). CDR3 length: 14 amino acids. Germline values: CDR1 MDHEN, CDR2 SYDVKM. V shed 6 bases and J shed 5 bases, with 13 bases lying between them. The CDR3 region has the DNA TGTGCCAGCAGATGGGGGGGCAGGAATGAAAAACTGTTTTTT. Translated, it gives CASRWGGRNEKLFF.

The chain recombines TRBV12-5 with TRBJ2-7; no clear D gene. Trimming left V 1 base short and J 1 base short, with 20 bases between. Germline V gives CDR1 LGHNT, CDR2 FRNRAP. The CDR3 has 18 residues. The CDR3 sequence: CASGLASWADQVSYEQYF. The CDR3 region has the DNA TGTGCTAGTGGTTTGGCCTCTTGGGCAGACCAAGTTTCCTACGAGCAGTACTTC.

The CDR3 nucleotides are TGTGCCAGCAGCTTGGGGCAGGATACGCAGTATTTT. Amino acids: CASSLGQDTQYF. The rearrangement links TRBV5-5 to TRBJ2-3; D unclear. The CDR3 is 12 residues long. Trimming removed 0 bases at V and 6 bases at J, with 5 bases between. Germline CDR1 SGHKS, CDR2 YYEKEE (reference sequence).

The chain carries TRBV4-1 and TRBJ1-2; no clear D gene. V dropped 0 bases and J dropped 8 bases, with 10 bases sitting between them. The CDR3 spans 13 residues. Germline CDR1 reads MGHRA; CDR2 reads YSYEKL. Here the CDR3 DNA reads TGCGCCAGCAGCCAAGAGCAGGTGAGCGGCTACACCTTC. As protein: CASSQEQVSGYTF.

The chain recombines TRBV20-1 with TRBJ1-6; D unresolved. Germline CDR1 and CDR2: DFQATT and SNEGSKA (reference sequence). Deletions cut 5 bases from V and 9 bases from J, with 8 bases between. CDR3 length: 11 amino acids. The CDR3 sequence is CSARSGSPLHF. In nucleotides, the CDR3 is TGCAGTGCTCGTTCGGGTTCACCCCTCCACTTT.